The clone carrying this T cell receptor beta chain was seen more than once but under ten times. What it binds is unknown. Use of 60 Vbeta and 13 Jbeta primers characterized the PCR. Method: immunoSEQ multiplex PCR; TCRdb's copy keeps in-frame clones and lacks some. In the table there are 100,000 to 150,000 clones, 17% of which are singletons. The data were taken from a study of cytomegalovirus exposure and HLA in healthy donors. Across the whole study: The early release's HLA-typed donors yielded approximately 82 million unique TCRs.

Study-wide findings and caveats: Most of the CMV-associated TCR beta chains (in a later analysis) appeared to be HLA-restricted. Being indistinguishable, some V segments were excluded, TRBV6-2 and TRBV6-3 among them. Analysis was performed later, and it showed HLA-associated TCR beta chains to be more clonally expanded than equally common others.

The CDR3 totals 16 residues. Trimming removed 0 bases from V and 0 bases from J, with 10 bases in between. Germline V gene data show CDR1 as LGHNA and CDR2 as YSLEER. The clonotype comes from a female donor in good health and CMV-seropositive. The genes are TRBV4-3 and TRBJ2-3, with D perhaps matching TRBD1 (5 bases). The specimen was PBMCs. The CDR3 DNA follows: TGCGCCAGCAGCCAAGATGGGGCAGAAAGCACAGATACGCAGTATTTT. This codes for CASSQDGAESTDTQYF.